These 10 T cell receptor beta chains came from one sample sequenced in a study of shared clonotypes between healthy human individuals. Measured with immunoSEQ multiplex PCR; TCRdb has only the in-frame clones, and not every one. The table has fewer than 400,000 clones, approximately 74% seen once. The sample consisted of memory CD4+ T cells sorted from blood. Subset given: CD45RA-negative fraction. These receptor sequences come from a man aged 30-40 years in good health.

This CDR3 reads CASSEALAGYEQYF. The CDR3, as DNA: TGTGCCAGCAGTGAAGCACTAGCGGGGTACGAGCAGTACTTC. The rearrangement links TRBV6-1 to TRBJ2-7, with TRBD2 identical over 10 bases. With V trimmed by 0 bases and J by 4 bases, 0 bases remained unmatched. The CDR3 length is 14 residues. Germline V lookup: CDR1 MNHNS, CDR2 SASEGT.

This clone turned up a few times. This chain links TRBV29-1 with TRBJ1-2; 7 bases line up with TRBD1. Germline V CDR1 and CDR2: SQVTM, ANQGSEA. The CDR3 consists of 12 residues. V was pared by 7 bases and J by 6 bases, with 8 bases of the junction left unmatched. CDR3 sequence reads: CSGGDSYDGYTF. CDR3 coding DNA: TGCAGCGGCGGGGACAGCTATGATGGCTACACCTTC.

The chain employs TRBV11-2 and TRBJ2-1; TRBD2 aligns across 7 bases. Unmatched junction bases numbered 12, after V lost 5 bases and J lost 5 bases. The V gene's germline CDR1 is SGHAT and CDR2 FQNNGV. The CDR3 is 16 amino acids. The CDR3 reads CASSPRHAGVNNEQFF. In DNA form, the CDR3 reads TGTGCCAGCAGCCCAAGGCACGCGGGAGTAAACAATGAGCAGTTCTTC.

This clone showed up just once. The V gene is TRBV30, the J gene TRBJ2-3; D call uncertain. V gave up 0 bases and J gave up 3 bases, with 7 bases separating them. The CDR3 sequence is 13 residues long. Germline-derived CDR1 and CDR2 are GTSNPN and SVGIG (reference sequence). For the CDR3, the DNA is TGTGCCTGGAGTGTAGGAACTACAGATACGCAGTATTTT. It translates to CAWSVGTTDTQYF.

This chain links TRBV5-4 with TRBJ1-1; D might be TRBD1 (6 bases). The CDR3 extends over 13 amino acids. Germline V gene sequence: CDR1 SGHNT, CDR2 YYREEE (reference sequence). The germline V and J ends were trimmed by 0 bases and 4 bases, with 7 bases remaining between them. The CDR3 DNA reads as TGTGCCAGCAGCTTGGCGGGGGCCACTGAAGCTTTCTTT. It yields the protein CASSLAGATEAFF.

Notes on this clone: Other DNA sequences from this sample encode an identical CDR3 as well. The chain has TRBV28 and TRBJ1-1, with D possibly being TRBD1 (5 bases). This CDR3 has 14 residues. V was pared by 8 bases and J by 1 base, with 14 bases between. Germline V gene data show CDR1 as MDHEN and CDR2 as SYDVKM. The CDR3 DNA follows: TGTGCCAGCTCATTATGGGGGGGGAACACTGAAGCTTTCTTT. It is translated as CASSLWGGNTEAFF.

J is TRBJ2-2 and V is TRBV19; TRBD2 aligns across 7 bases. Losses at the gene ends were 0 bases for V and 4 bases for J; bases not matched to a gene: 5. The germline V gene has CDR1 LNHDA and CDR2 SQIVND (reference sequence). This CDR3 is 16 amino acids long. The CDR3 DNA reads TGTGCCAGTAGTATAGATAACGGGAGGTCCACCGGGGAGCTGTTTTTT. Translating gives CASSIDNGRSTGELFF.

V and J are TRBV13 and TRBJ2-3; TRBD1 agrees at 7 bases. The germline V gene has CDR1 PRHDT and CDR2 FYEKMQ (reference sequence). This CDR3 is built from 14 residues. The J segment lost 0 bases and the V segment lost 5 bases, leaving 2 bases of the junction unmatched. The CDR3 is CASSRDSSTDTQYF. DNA for the CDR3: TGTGCCAGCAGCCGGGACAGCAGCACAGATACGCAGTATTTT.

The chain has TRBV5-6 and TRBJ2-2; 11 nucleotides match TRBD2. The ends lost 3 bases at V and 4 bases at J; junction bases unmatched: 2. The CDR3 is made up of 15 amino acids. CDR1 SGHDT and CDR2 YYEEEE come from the germline V gene. CDR3 sequence (DNA): TGTGCCAGCAGCTATGGGACTAGCGGCACCGGGGAGCTGTTTTTT. Translating it yields CASSYGTSGTGELFF.

This chain links TRBV29-1 with TRBJ2-5, with TRBD1 matching 9 bases. From germline, CDR1 is SQVTM and CDR2 ANQGSEA. The J segment lost 2 bases and the V segment lost 4 bases, leaving 8 bases of the junction unmatched. CDR3 length: 15 residues. The CDR3 region is CSVVYRDREQETQYF. CDR3 bases: TGCAGCGTTGTTTACCGGGACAGGGAACAAGAGACCCAGTACTTC.